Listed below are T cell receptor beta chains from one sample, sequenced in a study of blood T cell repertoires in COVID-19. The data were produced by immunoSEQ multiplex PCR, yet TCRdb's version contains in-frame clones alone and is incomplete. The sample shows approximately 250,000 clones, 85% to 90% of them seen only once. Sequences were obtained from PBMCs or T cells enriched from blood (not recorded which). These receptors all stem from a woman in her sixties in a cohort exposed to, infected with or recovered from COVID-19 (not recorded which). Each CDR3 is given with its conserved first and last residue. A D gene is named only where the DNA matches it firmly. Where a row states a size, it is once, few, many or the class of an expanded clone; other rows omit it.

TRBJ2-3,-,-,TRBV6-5,CASSYSSGARDTQYF,TGTGCCAGCAGTTACTCTTCGGGAGCTAGGGATACGCAGTATTTT
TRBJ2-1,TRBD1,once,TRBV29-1,CSGRDRDHIGYEQFF,TGCAGCGGTCGGGACAGGGACCATATTGGCTATGAGCAGTTCTTC
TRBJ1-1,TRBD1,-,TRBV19,CASRSRTGGSTNTEAFF,TGTGCCAGTAGGTCGAGGACAGGGGGCTCGACGAACACTGAAGCTTTCTTT
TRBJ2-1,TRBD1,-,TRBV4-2,CASSQARTGSSYNEQFF,TGTGCCAGCAGCCAAGCGAGGACAGGGAGCTCCTACAATGAGCAGTTCTTC
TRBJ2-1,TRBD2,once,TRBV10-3,CASSSGRAEQFF,TGTGCCTCGAGTAGCGGGAGAGCTGAGCAGTTCTTC
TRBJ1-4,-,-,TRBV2,CASNNYRERDEKLFF,TGTGCCAGTAATAACTACAGGGAGAGAGATGAAAAACTGTTTTTT
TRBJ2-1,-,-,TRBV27,CASTMGAAYNEQFF,TGTGCCAGCACGATGGGGGCGGCTTACAATGAGCAGTTCTTC
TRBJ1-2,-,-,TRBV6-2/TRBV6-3,CASSYSGAGYTF,TGTGCCAGCAGTTACTCAGGGGCTGGCTACACCTTC
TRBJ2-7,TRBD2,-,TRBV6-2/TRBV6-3,CASSFGTSSGEQYF,TGTGCCAGCAGTTTTGGGACTAGCTCGGGAGAGCAGTACTTC
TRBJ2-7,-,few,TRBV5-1,CASSLDGTYEQYF,TGCGCCAGCAGCTTGGACGGGACCTACGAGCAGTACTTC
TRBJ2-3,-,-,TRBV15,CATGRGDTQYF,TGTGCCACTGGGCGGGGAGATACGCAGTATTTT
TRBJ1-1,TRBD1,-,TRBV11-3,CASSLIGTGEAFF,TGTGCCAGCAGCTTAATCGGGACAGGGGAAGCTTTCTTT
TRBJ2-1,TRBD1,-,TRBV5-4,CASSVQTGGKEQFF,TGTGCCAGCAGCGTACAGACAGGGGGCAAAGAGCAGTTCTTC
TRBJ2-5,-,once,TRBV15,CATSWGVDRGQETQYF,TGTGCCACCAGCTGGGGTGTCGATCGGGGCCAAGAGACCCAGTACTTC
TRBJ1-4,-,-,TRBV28,CASSFTRATNEKLFF,TGTGCCAGCAGTTTCACCAGGGCAACTAATGAAAAACTGTTTTTT
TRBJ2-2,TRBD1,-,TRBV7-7,CASSLGTGTGELFF,TGTGCTAGCAGCCTTGGGACAGGCACCGGGGAGCTGTTTTTT
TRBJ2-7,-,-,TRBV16,CASSQSVDRPVYEQYF,TGTGCCAGCAGCCAATCCGTCGACAGGCCTGTCTACGAGCAGTACTTC
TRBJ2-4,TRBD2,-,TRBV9,CASSVETSGSNIQYF,TGTGCCAGCAGCGTAGAAACTAGCGGGAGCAACATTCAGTACTTC
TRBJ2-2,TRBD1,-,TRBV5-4,CASIVRRRDRGDTGELFF,TGTGCCAGCATCGTCAGGAGGCGGGACAGGGGAGACACCGGGGAGCTGTTTTTT
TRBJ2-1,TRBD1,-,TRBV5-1,CASSLTGGVDYNEQFF,TGCGCCAGCAGCTTAACAGGGGGCGTCGACTACAATGAGCAGTTCTTC
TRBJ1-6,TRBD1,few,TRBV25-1,CASSELLTGVNSPLHF,TGTGCCAGCAGTGAATTGTTGACAGGGGTTAATTCACCCCTCCACTTT
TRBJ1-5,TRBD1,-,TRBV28,CASSSGQGAHQPQHF,TGTGCCAGCAGTTCCGGACAGGGGGCCCATCAGCCCCAGCATTTT
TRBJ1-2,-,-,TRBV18,CASSPSRGYGYTF,TGTGCCAGCTCACCTAGCAGAGGTTATGGCTACACCTTC
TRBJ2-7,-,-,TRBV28,CASSLWAGKSSYEQYF,TGTGCCAGCAGTTTATGGGCCGGGAAGAGCTCCTACGAGCAGTACTTC
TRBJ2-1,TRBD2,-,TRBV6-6,CASTRGGGSKGDEQFF,TGTGCCAGCACCCGGGGCGGCGGGAGTAAGGGCGATGAGCAGTTCTTC
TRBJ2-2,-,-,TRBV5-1,CASSAGPASNTGELFF,TGCGCCAGCAGTGCAGGCCCAGCCTCCAACACCGGGGAGCTGTTTTTT
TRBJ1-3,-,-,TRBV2,CASSEQAGVDTIYF,TGTGCCAGCAGTGAACAGGCAGGGGTGGACACCATATATTTT
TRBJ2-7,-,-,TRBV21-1,CASSKALETYEQYF,TGTGCCAGCAGCAAAGCGCTTGAGACCTACGAGCAGTACTTC
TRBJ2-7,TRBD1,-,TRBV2,CASSPSPDRDYEQYF,TGTGCCAGCAGCCCTAGTCCGGACAGGGACTACGAGCAGTACTTC
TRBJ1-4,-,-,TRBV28,CASSTEGLGEKLFF,TGTGCCAGCAGTACCGAGGGATTAGGTGAAAAACTGTTTTTT
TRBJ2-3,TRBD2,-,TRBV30,CAWSVPYGTSGRGADTQYF,TGTGCCTGGAGTGTCCCGTACGGGACTAGCGGGAGAGGCGCAGATACGCAGTATTTT
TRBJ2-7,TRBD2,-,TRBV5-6,CASSLGLAGVSYEQYF,TGTGCCAGCAGCTTGGGACTAGCGGGAGTCTCCTACGAGCAGTACTTC
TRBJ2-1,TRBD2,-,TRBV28,CASSLTTSGSHNEQFF,TGTGCCAGCAGTTTAACGACTAGCGGGAGTCACAATGAGCAGTTCTTC
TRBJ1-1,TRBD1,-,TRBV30,CAWSVRRQGARRTEAFF,TGTGCCTGGAGTGTACGACGTCAGGGGGCGAGAAGGACTGAAGCTTTCTTT
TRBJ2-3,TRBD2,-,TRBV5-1,CASSRGSGASTDTQYF,TGCGCCAGCAGCAGGGGCAGCGGGGCTAGCACAGATACGCAGTATTTT
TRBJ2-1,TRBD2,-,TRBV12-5,CASGLYGSTGTSGNRRSDEQFF,TGTGCTAGTGGTTTGTATGGTTCCACCGGGACTAGCGGGAATAGGAGAAGCGATGAGCAGTTCTTC
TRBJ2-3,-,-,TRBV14,CASSQSDTQYF,TGTGCCAGCAGCCAAAGCGATACGCAGTATTTT
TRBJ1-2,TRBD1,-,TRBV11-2,CASSAIRDSYGYTF,TGTGCCAGCAGCGCCATTCGGGACAGCTATGGCTACACCTTC
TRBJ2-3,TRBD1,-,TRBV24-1,CATSDPIRTGADTQYF,TGTGCCACCAGTGACCCTATTAGGACAGGAGCAGATACGCAGTATTTT
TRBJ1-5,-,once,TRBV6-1,CASSEPRDGTRGNQPQHF,TGTGCCAGCAGTGAACCCCGGGACGGGACTAGAGGCAATCAGCCCCAGCATTTT
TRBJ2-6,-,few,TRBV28,CASSFTLLQGSGANVLTF,TGTGCCAGCAGTTTTACGCTCCTACAGGGCTCTGGGGCCAACGTCCTGACTTTC
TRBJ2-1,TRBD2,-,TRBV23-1,CASNTSGPYNEQFF,TGCGCCAGCAACACTAGCGGCCCCTACAATGAGCAGTTCTTC
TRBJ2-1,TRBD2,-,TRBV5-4,CASSRSGRNYNEQFF,TGTGCCAGCAGCCGAAGCGGGAGGAATTACAATGAGCAGTTCTTC
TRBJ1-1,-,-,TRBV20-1,CSASGETNTEAFF,TGCAGTGCCAGTGGGGAGACGAACACTGAAGCTTTCTTT
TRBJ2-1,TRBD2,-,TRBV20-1,CSASIAGGTNEQFF,TGCAGTGCTAGTATAGCGGGAGGGACCAATGAGCAGTTCTTC
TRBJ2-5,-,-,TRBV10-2,CASSESNWRETQYF,TGCGCCAGCAGTGAGTCGAATTGGAGGGAGACCCAGTACTTC
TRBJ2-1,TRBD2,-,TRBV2,CASKGTSGIGEQFF,TGTGCCAGCAAAGGGACTAGCGGGATCGGCGAGCAGTTCTTC
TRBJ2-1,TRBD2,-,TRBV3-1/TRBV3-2,CASSLQPGLAGGNEQFF,TGTGCCAGCAGCCTCCAACCGGGACTAGCGGGAGGAAATGAGCAGTTCTTC
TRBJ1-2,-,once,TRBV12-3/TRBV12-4,CASRAGLHGYTF,TGTGCCAGCAGGGCAGGTCTACATGGCTACACCTTC
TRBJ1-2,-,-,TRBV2,CASRDGTLYYTF,TGTGCCAGCAGGGACGGGACACTGTACTACACCTTC
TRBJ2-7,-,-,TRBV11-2,CASSLVQGSYEQYF,TGTGCCAGCAGCTTAGTGCAGGGCTCCTACGAGCAGTACTTC
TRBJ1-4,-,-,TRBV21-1,CASSNGEPANEKLFF,TGTGCCAGCAGCAACGGAGAGCCGGCTAATGAAAAACTGTTTTTT
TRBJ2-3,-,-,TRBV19,CASSRGIGTVKDTQYF,TGTGCCAGTAGTCGGGGGATCGGGACAGTCAAAGATACGCAGTATTTT
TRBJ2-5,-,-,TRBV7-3,CASSYSQGETQYF,TGTGCCAGCAGCTACTCCCAGGGGGAGACCCAGTACTTC
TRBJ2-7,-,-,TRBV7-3,CASSLLGDSEQYF,TGTGCCAGCAGCTTATTAGGAGACAGCGAGCAGTACTTC
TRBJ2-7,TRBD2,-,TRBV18,CASSPSSGYYHEQYF,TGTGCCAGCTCACCGTCTAGCGGGTACTACCACGAGCAGTACTTC
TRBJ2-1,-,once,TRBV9,CASSESVPRNEQFF,TGTGCCAGCAGCGAGAGCGTACCCCGAAATGAGCAGTTCTTC